Each of the 8 T cell receptor beta chains below was sequenced from the same sample in a study of response to subunit inactivated influenza vaccine. TCRdb re-derived calls from the RT-PCR reads in MiXCR, one entry per CDR3 protein. Here the sample spans about 580,000 distinct CDR3 sequences, 14% being singletons. This material consisted of PBMCs from blood, taken about 11 days after vaccination. These receptors all come from a man aged 45-65 years who received an inactivated influenza vaccine.

Only a few counts were recorded for this clonotype. The V call is TRBV20-1, the J call TRBJ2-5; tentatively, D is TRBD2 (7 bases). Trimming shortened V by 1 base and J by 4 bases, and 13 bases separated the two germline ends. This CDR3 is built from 14 residues. CDR1 DFQATT and CDR2 SNEGSKA come from the germline V gene (reference sequence). CDR3: CSARAGGAGETQYF. The CDR3 DNA follows: TGCAGTGCTAGAGCGGGGGGCGCGGGAGAGACCCAGTACTTC.

The table lists this clonotype with a count of one. This could be a read error, since a much larger clone is one nucleotide away. V and J are TRBV24-1 and TRBJ2-6; D tentatively fits TRBD1 or TRBD2 (6 bases each). This CDR3 has 15 residues. The germline gives CDR1 KGHDR, CDR2 SFDVKD. CDR3: CATSDSGAGANDLTF. CDR3 in DNA: TGTGCCACCAGTGATTCGGGGGCAGGGGCCAACGACCTGACTTTC.

J is TRBJ2-1 and V is TRBV6-2 or TRBV6-3, with a weak D call TRBD1 (7 bases). The germline CDR1 and CDR2 sequences are MNHEY and SVGEGT. V was cut by 6 bases and J by 1 base, with 10 bases left in between. This CDR3 is 14 amino acids long. The CDR3 here is CASREGASYNEQFF. In nucleotides, the CDR3 is TGTGCCAGCAGGGAGGGGGCTTCCTACAATGAGCAGTTCTTC.

The V gene is TRBV27, the J gene TRBJ2-1; D unresolved. Germline V lookup: CDR1 MNHEY, CDR2 SMNVEV (reference sequence). This CDR3 contains 13 residues. Trimming shortened V by 3 bases and J by 5 bases, and 8 bases separated the two germline ends. CDR3 in amino acids: CASSFATHNEQFF. DNA of the CDR3: TGTGCCAGCAGTTTTGCCACGCACAATGAGCAGTTCTTC.

This clonotype was seen only a few times. The CDR3 DNA reads TGTGCCAGCAGAGAGACAGGGGAGGATGAAAAACTGTTTTTT. Translating it yields CASRETGEDEKLFF. V and J are TRBV12-3 or TRBV12-4 and TRBJ1-4; 8 positions match TRBD1. The length of the CDR3 is 14 residues. Germline trimming cut 6 bases from V and 6 bases from J; bases unmatched to any gene: 6.

The V call is TRBV28, the J call TRBJ1-5; TRBD1 might be the D (6 bases). Germline lookup yields CDR1 MDHEN and CDR2 SYDVKM. This CDR3 is built from 15 residues. V was clipped by 1 base and J by 4 bases, with 11 bases between them. Written as DNA, the CDR3 is TGTGCCAGCAGTTTATCTCAAACAGGGAATCAGCCCCAGCATTTT. It encodes CASSLSQTGNQPQHF. Looking up the rest from reference TRBV28 and TRBJ1-5 gives the full variable domain: DVKVTQSSRYLVKRTGEKVFLECVQDMDHENMFWYRQDPGLGLRLIYFSYDVKMKEKGDIPEGYSVSREKKERFSLILESASTNQTSMYLCASSLSQTGNQPQHFGDGTRLSIL.

This clonotype was found a few times. The chain joins TRBV29-1 to TRBJ2-2; 13 nucleotides align to TRBD2. The V gene's germline CDR1 is SQVTM and CDR2 ANQGSEA. CDR3 length equals 14 residues. Germline trimming cut 6 bases from V and 4 bases from J; bases unmatched to any gene: 2. The CDR3 sequence: CSVTSGRVTGELFF. The CDR3, as DNA: TGCAGCGTCACTAGCGGGAGGGTCACCGGGGAGCTGTTTTTT.

The table lists this clonotype with a count of one. This rearrangement joins TRBV7-8 to TRBJ1-1, with 8 bases that match TRBD1. J lost 0 bases, V lost 6 bases, and 12 bases had no gene match. Germline-derived CDR1 and CDR2 are SGHVS and FQNEAQ. This CDR3 region has 17 residues. The CDR3 nucleotides read TGTGCCAGCAGTTTACTCGGGACAGGCAAGATGAACACTGAAGCTTTCTTT. Its translation is CASSLLGTGKMNTEAFF.